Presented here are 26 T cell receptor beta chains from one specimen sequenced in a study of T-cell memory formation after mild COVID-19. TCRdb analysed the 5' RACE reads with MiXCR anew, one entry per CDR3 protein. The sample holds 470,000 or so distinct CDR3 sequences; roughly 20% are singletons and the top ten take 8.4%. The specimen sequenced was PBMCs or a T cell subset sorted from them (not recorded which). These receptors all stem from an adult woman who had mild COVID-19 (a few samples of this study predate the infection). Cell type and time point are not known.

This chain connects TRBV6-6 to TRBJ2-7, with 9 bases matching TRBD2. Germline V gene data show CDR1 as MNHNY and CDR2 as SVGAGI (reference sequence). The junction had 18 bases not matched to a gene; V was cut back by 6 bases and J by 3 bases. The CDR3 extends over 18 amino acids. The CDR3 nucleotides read TGTGCCAGCAGCTATAGCGGGGGAGTTTTTTTCAGTGTCTACGAGCAGTACTTC. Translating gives CASSYSGGVFFSVYEQYF.

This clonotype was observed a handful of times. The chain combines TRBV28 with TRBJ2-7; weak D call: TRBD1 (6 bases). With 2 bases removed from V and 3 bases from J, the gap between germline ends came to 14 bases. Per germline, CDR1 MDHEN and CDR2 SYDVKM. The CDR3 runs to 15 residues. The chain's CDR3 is CASSLRDTYHYEQYF. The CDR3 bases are TGTGCCAGCAGTTTAAGGGACACCTATCACTACGAGCAGTACTTC.

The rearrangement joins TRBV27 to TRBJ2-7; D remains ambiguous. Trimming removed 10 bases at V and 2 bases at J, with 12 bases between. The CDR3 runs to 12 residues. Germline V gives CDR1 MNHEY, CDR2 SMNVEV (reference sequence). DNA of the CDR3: TGTGCCACTCGAGTTAACCCCTACGAGCAGTACTTC. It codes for CATRVNPYEQYF.

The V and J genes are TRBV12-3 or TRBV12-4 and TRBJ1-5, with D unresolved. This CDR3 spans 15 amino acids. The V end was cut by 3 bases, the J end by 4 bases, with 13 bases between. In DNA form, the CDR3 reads TGTGCCAGCAGTTTCGGCTCAGATTTTAATCAGCCCCAGCATTTT. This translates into CASSFGSDFNQPQHF.

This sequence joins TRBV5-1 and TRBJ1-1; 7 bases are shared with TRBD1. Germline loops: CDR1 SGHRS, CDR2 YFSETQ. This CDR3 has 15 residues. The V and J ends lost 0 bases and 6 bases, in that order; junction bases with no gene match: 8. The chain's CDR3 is CASSLDRGRGAEAFF. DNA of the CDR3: TGCGCCAGCAGCTTGGACAGGGGAAGGGGAGCTGAAGCTTTCTTT.

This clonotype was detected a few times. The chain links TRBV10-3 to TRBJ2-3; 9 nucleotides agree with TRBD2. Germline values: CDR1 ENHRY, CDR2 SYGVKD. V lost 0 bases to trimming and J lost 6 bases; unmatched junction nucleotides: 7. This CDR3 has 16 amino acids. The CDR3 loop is CAISESPAGGPDTQYF. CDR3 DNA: TGTGCCATCAGTGAGTCCCCGGCGGGGGGGCCCGATACGCAGTATTTT.

CDR3 in DNA: TGTGCCACCATTGGCGGGGGGCGGCCGAATGAGCAGTTCTTC. This encodes CATIGGGRPNEQFF. V gene TRBV15 combines with J gene TRBJ2-1; TRBD2 agrees at 8 bases. The J segment lost 7 bases and the V segment lost 7 bases, leaving 9 bases of the junction unmatched. The germline V gene encodes CDR1 LNHNV and CDR2 YYDKDF (reference sequence). This CDR3 region has 14 residues.

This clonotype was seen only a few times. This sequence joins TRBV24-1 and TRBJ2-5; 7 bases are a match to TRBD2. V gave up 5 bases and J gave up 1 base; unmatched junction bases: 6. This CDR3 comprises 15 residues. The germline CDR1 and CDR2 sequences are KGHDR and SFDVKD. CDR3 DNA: TGTGCCACCAGTGTATCCGGGGAGGGCCAAGAGACCCAGTACTTC. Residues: CATSVSGEGQETQYF.

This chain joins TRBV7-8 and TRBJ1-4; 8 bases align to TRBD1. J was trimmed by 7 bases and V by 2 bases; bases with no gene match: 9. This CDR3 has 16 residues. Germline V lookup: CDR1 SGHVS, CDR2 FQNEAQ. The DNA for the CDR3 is TGTGCCAGCAGCTTAAAGGCTCAGGGGGCGGGTGAAAAACTGTTTTTT. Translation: CASSLKAQGAGEKLFF.

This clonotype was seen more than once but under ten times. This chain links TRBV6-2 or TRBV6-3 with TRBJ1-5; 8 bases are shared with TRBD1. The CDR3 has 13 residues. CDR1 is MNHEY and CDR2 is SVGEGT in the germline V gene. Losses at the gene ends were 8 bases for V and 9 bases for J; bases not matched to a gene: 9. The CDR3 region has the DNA TGTGCCAGCGTCGGACAGGGCCTTCTGCCCCAGCATTTT. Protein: CASVGQGLLPQHF.

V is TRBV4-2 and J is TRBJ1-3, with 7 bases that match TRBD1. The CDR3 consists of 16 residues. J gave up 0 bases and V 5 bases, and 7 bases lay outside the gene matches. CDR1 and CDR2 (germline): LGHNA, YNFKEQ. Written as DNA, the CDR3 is TGTGCCAGCAGCAAGGCGACAGGGAGCTCTGGAAACACCATATATTTT. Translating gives CASSKATGSSGNTIYF.

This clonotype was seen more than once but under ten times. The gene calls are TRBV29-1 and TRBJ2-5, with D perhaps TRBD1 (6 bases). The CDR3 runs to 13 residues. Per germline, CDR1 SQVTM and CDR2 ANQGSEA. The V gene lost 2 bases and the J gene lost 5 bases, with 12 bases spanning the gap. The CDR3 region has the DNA TGCAGCGTTGAATCAGGGGCCCGGGAGACCCAGTACTTC. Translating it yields CSVESGARETQYF.

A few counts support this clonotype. The CDR3 region is CASSVEDNSYEQYF. DNA of the CDR3: TGTGCCAGCAGCGTAGAGGATAACTCCTACGAGCAGTACTTC. The V gene is TRBV9, the J gene TRBJ2-7; D is undetermined. Trimming left V 0 bases short and J 0 bases short, with 7 bases between. Germline V gene sequence: CDR1 SGDLS, CDR2 YYNGEE. This CDR3 has 14 residues.

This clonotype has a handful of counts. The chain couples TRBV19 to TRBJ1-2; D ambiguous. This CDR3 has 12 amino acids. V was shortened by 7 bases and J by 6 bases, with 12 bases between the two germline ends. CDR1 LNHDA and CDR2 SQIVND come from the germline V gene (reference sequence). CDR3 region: CASTVDRDGYTF. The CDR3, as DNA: TGTGCCAGTACCGTGGACCGAGATGGCTACACCTTC.

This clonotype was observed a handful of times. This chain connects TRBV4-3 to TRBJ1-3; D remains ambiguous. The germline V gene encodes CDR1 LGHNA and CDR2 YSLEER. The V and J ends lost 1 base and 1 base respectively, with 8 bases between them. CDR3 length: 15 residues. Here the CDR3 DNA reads TGCGCCAGCAGCCAAGCGTACGTTTCTGGAAACACCATATATTTT. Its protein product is CASSQAYVSGNTIYF.

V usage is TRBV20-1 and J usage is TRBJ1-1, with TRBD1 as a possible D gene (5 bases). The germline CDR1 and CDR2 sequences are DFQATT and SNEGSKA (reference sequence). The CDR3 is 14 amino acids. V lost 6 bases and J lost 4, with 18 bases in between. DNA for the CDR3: TGCAGTGCCAAGGAAGGGGCCGGGGGCACTGAAGCTTTCTTT. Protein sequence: CSAKEGAGGTEAFF.

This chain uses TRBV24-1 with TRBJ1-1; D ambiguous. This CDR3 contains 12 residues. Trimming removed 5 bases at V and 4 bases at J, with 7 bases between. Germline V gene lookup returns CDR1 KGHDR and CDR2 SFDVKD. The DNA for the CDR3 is TGTGCCACCAGTGGGAGCACCACTGAAGCTTTCTTT. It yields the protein CATSGSTTEAFF.

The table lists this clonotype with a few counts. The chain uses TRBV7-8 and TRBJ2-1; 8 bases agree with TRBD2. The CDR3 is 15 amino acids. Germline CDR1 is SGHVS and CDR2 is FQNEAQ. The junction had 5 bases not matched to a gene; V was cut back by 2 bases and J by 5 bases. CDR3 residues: CASSLMAGGHNEQFF. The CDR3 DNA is TGTGCCAGCAGCTTAATGGCGGGAGGTCACAATGAGCAGTTCTTC.

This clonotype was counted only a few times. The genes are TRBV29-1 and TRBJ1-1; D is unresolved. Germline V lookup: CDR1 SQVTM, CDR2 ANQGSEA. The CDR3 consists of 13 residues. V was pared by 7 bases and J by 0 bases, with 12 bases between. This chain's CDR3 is CSALRPLNTEAFF. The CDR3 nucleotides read TGCAGCGCTCTCAGGCCCTTGAACACTGAAGCTTTCTTT.

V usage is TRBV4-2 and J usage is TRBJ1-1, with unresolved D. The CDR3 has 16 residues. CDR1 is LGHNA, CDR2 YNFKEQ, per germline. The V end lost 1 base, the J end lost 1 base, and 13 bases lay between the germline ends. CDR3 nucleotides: TGTGCCAGCAGCCAAGGCCGGGGTGGTGGGAACACTGAAGCTTTCTTT. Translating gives CASSQGRGGGNTEAFF.

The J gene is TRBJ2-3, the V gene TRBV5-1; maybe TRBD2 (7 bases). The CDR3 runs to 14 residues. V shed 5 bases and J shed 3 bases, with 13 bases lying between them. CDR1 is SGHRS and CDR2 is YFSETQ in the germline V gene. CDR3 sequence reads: CASRWGGPTDTQYF. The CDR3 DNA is TGCGCCAGCAGGTGGGGGGGGCCGACAGATACGCAGTATTTT.

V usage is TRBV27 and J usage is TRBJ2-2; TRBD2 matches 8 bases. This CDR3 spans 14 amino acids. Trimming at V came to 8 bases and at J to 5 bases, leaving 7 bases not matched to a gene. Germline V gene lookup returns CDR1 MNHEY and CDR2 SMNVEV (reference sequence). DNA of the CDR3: TGTGCCAGCCGAAGCGGGAGCTGGACCGGGGAGCTGTTTTTT. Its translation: CASRSGSWTGELFF.

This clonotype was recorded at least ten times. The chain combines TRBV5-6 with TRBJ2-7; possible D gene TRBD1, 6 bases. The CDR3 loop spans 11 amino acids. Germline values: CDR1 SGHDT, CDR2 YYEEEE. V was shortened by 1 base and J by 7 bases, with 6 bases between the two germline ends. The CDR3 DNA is TGTGCCAGCAGCTTGACAGGGGAGCAGTACTTC. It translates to CASSLTGEQYF.

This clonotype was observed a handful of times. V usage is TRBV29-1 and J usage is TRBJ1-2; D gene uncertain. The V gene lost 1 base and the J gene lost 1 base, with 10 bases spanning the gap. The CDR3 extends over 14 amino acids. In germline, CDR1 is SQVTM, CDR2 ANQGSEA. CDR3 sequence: CSVEVSGVNYGYTF. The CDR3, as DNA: TGCAGCGTTGAAGTATCCGGGGTTAACTATGGCTACACCTTC.

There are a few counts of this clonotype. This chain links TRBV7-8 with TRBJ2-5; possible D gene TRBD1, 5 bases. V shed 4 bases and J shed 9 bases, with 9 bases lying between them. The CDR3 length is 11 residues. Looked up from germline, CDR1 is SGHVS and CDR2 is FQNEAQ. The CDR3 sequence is CASSYRISQYF. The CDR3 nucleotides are TGTGCCAGCAGCTACAGGATATCCCAGTACTTC.

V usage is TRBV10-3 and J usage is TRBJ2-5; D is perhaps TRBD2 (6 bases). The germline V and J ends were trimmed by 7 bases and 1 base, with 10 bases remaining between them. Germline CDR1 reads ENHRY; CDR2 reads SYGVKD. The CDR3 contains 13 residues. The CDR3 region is CAINPGGQETQYF. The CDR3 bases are TGTGCCATCAATCCCGGGGGCCAAGAGACCCAGTACTTC.